One TCR beta chain is described in this entry. Living in under 30 US areas, the participants were between roughly 18 and 95 years of age. Cohort placement rested on clinical history that participants reported themselves. The sample originates from a study of blood T cell repertoires in COVID-19. Overall study context: Samples of COVID-19 (acute and convalescent) were obtained from the United States, Italy and Spain.

CDR1 and CDR2 from the germline V gene are SGHVS and FQNEAQ. The ends were cut back, 2 bases at V and 8 bases at J, with 10 bases in the middle. The CDR3 loop spans 13 amino acids. Authors' analysis steps: From reference gene primer amplification, estimates of nucleated cell counts were derived. The table came from immunoSEQ multiplex PCR; TCRdb's copy has only in-frame clones and leaves some out. The DNA gave D and trimming, while V, J and clone size come from that table. Of 160,000 or so clones listed, roughly 84% are singletons. V gene TRBV7-8 combines with J gene TRBJ2-4, with D perhaps matching TRBD2 (6 bases). This TCR derives from a woman aged 45-65 years who had recovered from COVID-19. The sequencing sample was made of PBMCs or T cells enriched from blood (not recorded which). The CDR3 sequence is CASSLLAADIQYF. Here the CDR3 DNA reads TGTGCCAGCAGCTTATTAGCGGCGGACATTCAGTACTTC.